This TCR beta chain was captured in a study of blood T cell repertoires in COVID-19. As for the study in general: The United States, Italy and Spain provided the acute and convalescent COVID-19 samples. Sources were T cells, B-cell-depleted T cells, or PBMCs; the material itself was cDNA or gDNA.

Germline V gene lookup returns CDR1 SEHNR and CDR2 FQNEAQ (reference sequence). This CDR3 is built from 14 residues. Trimming cost V 0 bases and J 12 bases; bases outside gene matches: 10. Original methodology: Reference gene primers were amplified, and this amplification served to estimate nucleated cell counts. Clones were sequenced by immunoSEQ multiplex PCR, and TCRdb holds only the in-frame ones, with some missing. V and J calls and clone size come straight from that table; D and trimming were deduced from the DNA. The table lists around 140,000 clones, 70% to 90% of them singletons. Sequencing was performed on peripheral blood. This receptor was obtained from a woman in her sixties or seventies with acute or convalescent COVID-19. The chain employs TRBV7-9 and TRBJ2-7; 8 bases fit TRBD2. The CDR3 here is CASSLAQGLAGMYF. CDR3 bases: TGTGCCAGCAGCTTAGCGCAAGGGCTAGCGGGCATGTACTTC. The complete variable domain, with remaining parts taken from reference TRBV7-9 and TRBJ2-7, reads DTGVSQNPRHKITKRGQNVTFRCDPISEHNRLYWYRQTLGQGPEFLTYFQNEAQLEKSRLLSDRFSAERPKGSFSTLEIQRTEQGDSAMYLCASSLAQGLAGMYFGPGTRLTVT.